This record covers a single TCR beta chain. The data stem from a study of identical twins. The CDR3 sequence is 14 residues long. Germline CDR1 is MNHNS and CDR2 is SASEGT. V gave up 3 bases and J gave up 6 bases, with 13 bases separating them. Via MiXCR, TCRdb re-called the 5' RACE reads, giving one row per CDR3 protein. The data hold approximately 620,000 distinct CDR3 sequences, with around 8.3% observed a single time. These same records also appear under a second study, on yellow fever vaccine responses in identical twins.

This TCR was sampled from a woman aged 18-35 years in good health. This chain links TRBV6-1 with TRBJ2-3; perhaps TRBD2 as D (6 bases). Material for sequencing was PBMCs. The CDR3 is CASSDAGFRDTQYF. As DNA, the CDR3 is TGTGCCAGCAGTGACGCGGGGTTTAGGGATACGCAGTATTTT.